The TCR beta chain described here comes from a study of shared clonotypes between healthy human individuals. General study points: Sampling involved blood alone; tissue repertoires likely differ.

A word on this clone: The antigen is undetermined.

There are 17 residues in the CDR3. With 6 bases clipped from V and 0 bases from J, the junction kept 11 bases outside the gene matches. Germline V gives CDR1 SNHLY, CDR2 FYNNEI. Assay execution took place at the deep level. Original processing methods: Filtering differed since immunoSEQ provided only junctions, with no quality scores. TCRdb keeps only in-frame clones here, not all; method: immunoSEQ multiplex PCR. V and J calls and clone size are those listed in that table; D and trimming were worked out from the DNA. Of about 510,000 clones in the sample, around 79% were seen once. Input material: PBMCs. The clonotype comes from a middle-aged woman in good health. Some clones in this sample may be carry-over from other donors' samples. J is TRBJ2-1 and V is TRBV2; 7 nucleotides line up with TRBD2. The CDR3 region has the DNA TGTGCCAGCAGGTCTATTCTAGCGGCCCGCTCCTACAATGAGCAGTTCTTC. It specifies CASRSILAARSYNEQFF.